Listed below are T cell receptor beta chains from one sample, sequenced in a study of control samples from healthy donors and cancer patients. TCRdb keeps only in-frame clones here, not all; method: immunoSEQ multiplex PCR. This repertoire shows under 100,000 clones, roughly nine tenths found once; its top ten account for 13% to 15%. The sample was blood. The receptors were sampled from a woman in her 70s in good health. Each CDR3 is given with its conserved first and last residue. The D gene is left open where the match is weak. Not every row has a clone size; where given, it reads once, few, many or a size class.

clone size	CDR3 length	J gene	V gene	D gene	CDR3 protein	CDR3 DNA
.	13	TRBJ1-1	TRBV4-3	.	CASSQVTNTEAFF	TGCGCCAGCAGCCAAGTAACAAACACTGAAGCTTTCTTT
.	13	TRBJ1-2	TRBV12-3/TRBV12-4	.	CASRKPGDYGYTF	TGTGCCAGCAGAAAGCCCGGTGACTATGGCTACACCTTC
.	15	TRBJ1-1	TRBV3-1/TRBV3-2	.	CASSPADSLNTEAFF	TGTGCCAGCAGTCCAGCCGATTCATTGAACACTGAAGCTTTCTTT
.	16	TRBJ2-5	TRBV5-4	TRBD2	CASSHRTSGSQETQYF	TGTGCCAGCAGCCACCGGACTAGCGGGAGCCAAGAGACCCAGTACTTC
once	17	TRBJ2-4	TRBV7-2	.	CASSLAGGGKGKNIQYF	TGTGCCAGCAGCTTAGCGGGAGGGGGGAAGGGAAAAAACATTCAGTACTTC
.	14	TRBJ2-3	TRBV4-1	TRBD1	CASSQADRDGTQYF	TGCGCCAGCAGCCAAGCGGACAGGGACGGTACGCAGTATTTT
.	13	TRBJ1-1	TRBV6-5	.	CASRMGGQTEAFF	TGTGCCAGCAGAATGGGGGGGCAAACTGAAGCTTTCTTT
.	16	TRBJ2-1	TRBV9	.	CASSVALGSIYNEQFF	TGTGCCAGCAGCGTAGCTCTGGGGTCCATTTACAATGAGCAGTTCTTC
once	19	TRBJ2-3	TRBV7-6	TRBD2	CASSLERPGLAKSTDTQYF	TGTGCCAGCAGCTTAGAGAGGCCGGGACTAGCGAAGAGCACAGATACGCAGTATTTT
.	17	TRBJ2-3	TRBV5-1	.	CASSLEFGQGARNTQYF	TGCGCCAGCAGCTTGGAGTTTGGCCAGGGCGCTAGGAATACGCAGTATTTT
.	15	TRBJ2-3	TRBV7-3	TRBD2	CASSSQTSPTDTQYF	TGTGCCAGCAGCTCTCAGACTAGCCCGACAGATACGCAGTATTTT
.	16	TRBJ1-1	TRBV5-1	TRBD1	CASSLGLTGGTTEAFF	TGCGCCAGCAGCTTAGGGCTGACAGGGGGGACTACTGAAGCTTTCTTT